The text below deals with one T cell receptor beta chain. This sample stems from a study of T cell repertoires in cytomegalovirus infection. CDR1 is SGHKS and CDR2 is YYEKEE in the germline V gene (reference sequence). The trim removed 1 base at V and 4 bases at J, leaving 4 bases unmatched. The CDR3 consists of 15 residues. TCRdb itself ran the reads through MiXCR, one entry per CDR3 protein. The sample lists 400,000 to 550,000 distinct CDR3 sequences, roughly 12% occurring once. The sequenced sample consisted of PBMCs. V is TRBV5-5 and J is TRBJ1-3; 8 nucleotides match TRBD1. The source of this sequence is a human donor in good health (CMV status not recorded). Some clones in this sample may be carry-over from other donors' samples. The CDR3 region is CASSLHRGYGNTIYF. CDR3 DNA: TGTGCCAGCAGCTTGCACAGGGGGTACGGAAACACCATATATTTT.